The T cell receptor beta chain described here comes from a study of blood T cell repertoires in COVID-19. Generated by immunoSEQ multiplex PCR, the TCRdb table keeps only in-frame clones and is missing some. The sample shows 280,000 or so clones, about 83% of them seen only once. Source material: PBMCs or T cells enriched from blood (not recorded which). The receptor comes from a woman aged 40 to 50 who had recovered from COVID-19.

The chain's CDR3 is CASNKYQETQYF. CDR3 nucleotides: TGTGCCAGTAACAAGTACCAAGAGACCCAGTACTTC. This chain connects TRBV7-2 to TRBJ2-5; D is undetermined. Trimming shortened V by 9 bases and J by 0 bases, and 8 bases separated the two germline ends. There are 12 residues in the CDR3. Germline lookup yields CDR1 SGHTA and CDR2 FQGNSA.